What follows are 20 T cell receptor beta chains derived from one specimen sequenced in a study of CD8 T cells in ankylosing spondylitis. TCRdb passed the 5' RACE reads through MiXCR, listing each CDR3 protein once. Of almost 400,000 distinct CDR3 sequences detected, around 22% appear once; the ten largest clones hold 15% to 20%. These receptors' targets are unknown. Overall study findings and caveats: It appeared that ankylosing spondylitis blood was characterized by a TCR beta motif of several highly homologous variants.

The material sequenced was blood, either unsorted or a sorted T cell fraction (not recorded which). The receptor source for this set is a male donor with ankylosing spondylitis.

This CDR3 reads CASSVGLQGYSGNTIYF. The CDR3 DNA reads as TGTGCCAGCAGCGTAGGCCTACAGGGGTACTCTGGAAACACCATATATTTT. The chain couples TRBV9 to TRBJ1-3; 7 bases match TRBD1. Trimming removed 0 bases from V and 0 bases from J; junction bases left unmatched: 6. This CDR3 has 17 amino acids. Germline CDR1 and CDR2: SGDLS and YYNGEE.

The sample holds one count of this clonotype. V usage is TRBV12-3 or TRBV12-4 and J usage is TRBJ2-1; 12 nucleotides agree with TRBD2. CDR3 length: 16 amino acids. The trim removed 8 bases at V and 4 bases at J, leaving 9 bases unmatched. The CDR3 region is CASVQTGTSGYNEQFF. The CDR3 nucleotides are TGTGCCAGCGTACAGACCGGGACTAGCGGGTACAATGAGCAGTTCTTC.

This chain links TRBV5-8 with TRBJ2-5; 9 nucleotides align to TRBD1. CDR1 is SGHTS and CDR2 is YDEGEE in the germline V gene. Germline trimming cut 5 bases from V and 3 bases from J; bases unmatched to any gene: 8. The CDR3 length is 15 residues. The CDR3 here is CASRIGTGWEETQYF. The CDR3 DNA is TGTGCCAGCAGAATCGGGACAGGGTGGGAAGAGACCCAGTACTTC. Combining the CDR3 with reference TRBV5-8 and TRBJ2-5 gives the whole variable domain EAGVTQSPTHLIKTRGQQATLRCSPISGHTSVYWYQQALGLGLQFLLWYDEGEERNRGNFPPRFSGRQFPNYSSELNVNALELEDSALYLCASRIGTGWEETQYFGPGTRLLVL.

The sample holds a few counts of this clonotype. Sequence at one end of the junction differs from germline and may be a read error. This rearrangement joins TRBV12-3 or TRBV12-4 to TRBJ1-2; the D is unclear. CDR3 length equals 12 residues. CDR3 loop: CASSLFVGSILF. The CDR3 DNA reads TGTGCCAGCAGTTTGTTCGTGGGTTCTATCCTCTTC.

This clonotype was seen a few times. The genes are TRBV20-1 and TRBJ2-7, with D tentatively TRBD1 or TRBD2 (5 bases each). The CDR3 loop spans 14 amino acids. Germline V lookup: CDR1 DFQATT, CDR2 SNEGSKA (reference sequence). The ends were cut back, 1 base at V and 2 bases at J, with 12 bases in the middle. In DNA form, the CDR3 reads TGCAGTGCTAGAGGAGGGGTTCGTCCCTACGAGCAGTACTTC. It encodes CSARGGVRPYEQYF.

The CDR3 loop is CSVWLERSTGELFF. CDR3 nucleotide sequence: TGCAGCGTATGGTTGGAACGGAGCACCGGGGAGCTGTTTTTT. The genes are TRBV29-1 and TRBJ2-2; D not resolved. The ends were cut back, 6 bases at V and 4 bases at J, with 15 bases in the middle. This CDR3 is 14 amino acids long. The V gene's germline CDR1 is SQVTM and CDR2 ANQGSEA.

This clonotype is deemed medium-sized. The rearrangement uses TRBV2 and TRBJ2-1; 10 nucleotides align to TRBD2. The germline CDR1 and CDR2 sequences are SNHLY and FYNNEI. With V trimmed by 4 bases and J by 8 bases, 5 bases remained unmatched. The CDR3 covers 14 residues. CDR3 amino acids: CASSADLAGDEQFF. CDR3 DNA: TGTGCCAGCAGTGCTGACCTAGCGGGGGATGAGCAGTTCTTC.

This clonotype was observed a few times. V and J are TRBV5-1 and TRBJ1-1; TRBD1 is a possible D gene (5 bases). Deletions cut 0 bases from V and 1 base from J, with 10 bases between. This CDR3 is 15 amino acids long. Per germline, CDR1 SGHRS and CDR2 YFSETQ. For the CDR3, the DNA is TGCGCCAGCAGCTTGGTCCTTGGGGGGAACACTGAAGCTTTCTTT. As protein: CASSLVLGGNTEAFF.

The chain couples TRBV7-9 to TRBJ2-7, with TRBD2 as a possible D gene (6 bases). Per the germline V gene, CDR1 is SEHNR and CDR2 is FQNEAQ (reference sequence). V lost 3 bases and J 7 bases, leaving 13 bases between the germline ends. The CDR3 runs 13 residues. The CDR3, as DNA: TGTGCCAGCAGCTTGCGGGACTCGGGGGAGCAGTACTTC. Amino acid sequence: CASSLRDSGEQYF.

CDR3 loop: CASSYTRGDQPQHF. DNA of the CDR3: TGTGCCAGCAGTTACACAAGGGGGGATCAGCCCCAGCATTTT. This sequence joins TRBV6-5 and TRBJ1-5; maybe TRBD1 (6 bases). V was shortened by 2 bases and J by 5 bases, with 10 bases between the two germline ends. Germline loops: CDR1 MNHEY, CDR2 SVGAGI. This CDR3 contains 14 residues.

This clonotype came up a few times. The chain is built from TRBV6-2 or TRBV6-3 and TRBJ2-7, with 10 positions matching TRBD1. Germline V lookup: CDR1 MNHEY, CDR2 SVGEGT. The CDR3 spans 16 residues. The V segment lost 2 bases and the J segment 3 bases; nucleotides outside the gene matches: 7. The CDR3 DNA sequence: TGTGCCAGCAGTTACAGGAGTGGACAGGGGGACTACGAGCAGTACTTC. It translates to CASSYRSGQGDYEQYF.

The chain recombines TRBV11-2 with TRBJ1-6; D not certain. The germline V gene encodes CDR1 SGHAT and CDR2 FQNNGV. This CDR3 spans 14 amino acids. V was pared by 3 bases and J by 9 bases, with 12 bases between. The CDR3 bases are TGTGCCAGCAGCTTTTCGGGGTTAGGTTCACCCCTCCACTTT. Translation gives CASSFSGLGSPLHF.

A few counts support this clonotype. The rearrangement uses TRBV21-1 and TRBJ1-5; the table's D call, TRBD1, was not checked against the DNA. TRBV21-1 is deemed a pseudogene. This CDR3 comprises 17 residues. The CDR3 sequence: CASSKRPPTGSNQPQHF. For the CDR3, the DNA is TGTGCCAGCAGCAAAAGGCCCCCGACAGGGAGCAATCAGCCCCAGCATTTT.

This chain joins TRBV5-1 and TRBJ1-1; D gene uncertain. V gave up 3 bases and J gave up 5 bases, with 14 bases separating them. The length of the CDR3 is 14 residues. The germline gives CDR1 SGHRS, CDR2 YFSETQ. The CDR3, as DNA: TGCGCCAGCAGCTGGGGAGGGTTGGAGACTGAAGCTTTCTTT. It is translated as CASSWGGLETEAFF.

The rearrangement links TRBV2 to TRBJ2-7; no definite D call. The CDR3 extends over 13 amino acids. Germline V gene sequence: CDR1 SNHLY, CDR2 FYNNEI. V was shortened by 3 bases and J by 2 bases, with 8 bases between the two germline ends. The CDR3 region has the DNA TGTGCCAGCAGTGAGTTCAGTACCTACGAGCAGTACTTC. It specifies CASSEFSTYEQYF.

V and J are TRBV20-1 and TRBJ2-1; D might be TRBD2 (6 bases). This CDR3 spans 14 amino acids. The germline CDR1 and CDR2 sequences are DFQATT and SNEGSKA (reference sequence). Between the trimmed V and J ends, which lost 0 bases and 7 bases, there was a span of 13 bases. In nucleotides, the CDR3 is TGCAGTGCTAGAGAGGGGCGGGGATCGAATGAGCAGTTCTTC. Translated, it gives CSAREGRGSNEQFF.

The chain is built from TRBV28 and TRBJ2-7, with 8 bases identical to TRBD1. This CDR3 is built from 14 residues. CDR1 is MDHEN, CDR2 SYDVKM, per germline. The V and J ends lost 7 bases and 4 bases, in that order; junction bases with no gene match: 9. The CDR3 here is CASTRQGPRYEQYF. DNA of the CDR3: TGTGCCAGCACCAGACAGGGGCCTCGGTACGAGCAGTACTTC.

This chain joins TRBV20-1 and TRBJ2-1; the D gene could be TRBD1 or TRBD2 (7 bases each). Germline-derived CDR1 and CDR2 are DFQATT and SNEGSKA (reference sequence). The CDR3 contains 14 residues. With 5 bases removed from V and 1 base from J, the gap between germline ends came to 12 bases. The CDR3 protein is CSAGGGQSYNEQFF. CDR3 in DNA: TGCAGTGCTGGGGGGGGACAGTCCTACAATGAGCAGTTCTTC.

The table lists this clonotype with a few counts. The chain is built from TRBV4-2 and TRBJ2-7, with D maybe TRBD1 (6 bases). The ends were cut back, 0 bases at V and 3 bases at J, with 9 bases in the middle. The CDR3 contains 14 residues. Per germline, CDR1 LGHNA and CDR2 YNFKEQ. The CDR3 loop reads CASSQDDRNYEQYF. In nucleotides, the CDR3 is TGTGCCAGCAGCCAAGATGACAGGAACTACGAGCAGTACTTC.

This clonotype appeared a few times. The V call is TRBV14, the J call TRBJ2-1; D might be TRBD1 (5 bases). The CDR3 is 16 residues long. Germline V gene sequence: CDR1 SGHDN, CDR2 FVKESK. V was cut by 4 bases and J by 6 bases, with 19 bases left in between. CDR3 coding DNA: TGTGCCAGCAGCCGGTTTTCACAGGCTCCCCTCAATGAGCAGTTCTTC. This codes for CASSRFSQAPLNEQFF.